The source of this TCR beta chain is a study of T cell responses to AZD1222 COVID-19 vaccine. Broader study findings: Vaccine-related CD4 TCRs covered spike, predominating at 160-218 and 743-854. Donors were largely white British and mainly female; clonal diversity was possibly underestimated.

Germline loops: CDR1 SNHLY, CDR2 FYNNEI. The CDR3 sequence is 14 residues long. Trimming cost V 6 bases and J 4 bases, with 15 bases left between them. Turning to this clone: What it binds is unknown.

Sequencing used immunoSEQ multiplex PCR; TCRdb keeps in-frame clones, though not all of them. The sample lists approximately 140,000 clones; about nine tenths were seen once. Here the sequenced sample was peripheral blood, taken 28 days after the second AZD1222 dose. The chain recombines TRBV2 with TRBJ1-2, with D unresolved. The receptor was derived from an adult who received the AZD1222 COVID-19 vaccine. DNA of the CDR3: TGTGCCAGCAGGTACGCTCAAACAGCCTATGGCTACACCTTC. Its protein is CASRYAQTAYGYTF.